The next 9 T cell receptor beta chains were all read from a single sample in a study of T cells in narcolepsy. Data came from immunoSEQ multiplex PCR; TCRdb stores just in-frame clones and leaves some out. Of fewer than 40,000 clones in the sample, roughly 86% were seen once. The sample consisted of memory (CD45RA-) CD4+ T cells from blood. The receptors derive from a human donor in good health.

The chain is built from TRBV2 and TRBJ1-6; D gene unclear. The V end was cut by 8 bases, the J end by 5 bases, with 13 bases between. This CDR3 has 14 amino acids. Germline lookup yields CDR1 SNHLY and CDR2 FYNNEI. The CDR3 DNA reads TGTGCCAGCCAAGGGAGACTTGATAATTCACCCCTCCACTTT. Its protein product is CASQGRLDNSPLHF.

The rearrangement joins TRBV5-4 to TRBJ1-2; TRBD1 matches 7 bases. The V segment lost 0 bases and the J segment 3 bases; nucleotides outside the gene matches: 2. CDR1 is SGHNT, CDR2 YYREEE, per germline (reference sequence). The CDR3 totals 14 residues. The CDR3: CASSLGQGDYGYTF. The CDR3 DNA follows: TGTGCCAGCAGCTTGGGACAGGGAGACTATGGCTACACCTTC.

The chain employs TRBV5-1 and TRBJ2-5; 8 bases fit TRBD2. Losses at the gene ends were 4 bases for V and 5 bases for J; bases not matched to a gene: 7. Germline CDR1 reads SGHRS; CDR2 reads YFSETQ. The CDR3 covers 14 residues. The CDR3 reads CASSTAGGVETQYF. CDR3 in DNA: TGCGCCAGCAGCACGGCGGGGGGCGTCGAGACCCAGTACTTC.

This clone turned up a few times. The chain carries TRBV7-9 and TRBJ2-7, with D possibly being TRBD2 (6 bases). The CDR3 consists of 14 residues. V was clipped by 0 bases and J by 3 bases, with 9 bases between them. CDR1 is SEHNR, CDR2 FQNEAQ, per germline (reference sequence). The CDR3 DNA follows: TGTGCCAGCAGCTTAGCCCGGGGGTACTACGAGCAGTACTTC. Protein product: CASSLARGYYEQYF.

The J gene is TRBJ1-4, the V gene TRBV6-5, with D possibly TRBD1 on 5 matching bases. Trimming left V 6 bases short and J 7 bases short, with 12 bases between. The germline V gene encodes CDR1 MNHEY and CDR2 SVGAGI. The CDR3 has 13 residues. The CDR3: CASSVRRGEKLFF. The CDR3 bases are TGTGCCAGCAGCGTACGGAGGGGTGAAAAACTGTTTTTT.

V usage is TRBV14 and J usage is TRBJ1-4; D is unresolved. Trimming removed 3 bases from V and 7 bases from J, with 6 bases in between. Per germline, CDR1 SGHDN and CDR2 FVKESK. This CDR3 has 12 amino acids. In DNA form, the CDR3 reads TGTGCCAGCAGCCAGAACAGTGAAAAACTGTTTTTT. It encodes CASSQNSEKLFF. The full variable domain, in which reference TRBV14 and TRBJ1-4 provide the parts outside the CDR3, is EAGVTQFPSHSVIEKGQTVTLRCDPISGHDNLYWYRRVMGKEIKFLLHFVKESKQDESGMPNNRFLAERTGGTYSTLKVQPAELEDSGVYFCASSQNSEKLFFGSGTQLSVL.

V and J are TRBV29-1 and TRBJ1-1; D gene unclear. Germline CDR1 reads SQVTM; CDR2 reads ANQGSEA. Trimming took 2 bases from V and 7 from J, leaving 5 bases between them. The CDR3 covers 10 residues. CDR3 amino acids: CSVEQHEAFF. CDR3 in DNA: TGCAGCGTTGAACAGCATGAAGCTTTCTTT.

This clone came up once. CDR3 bases: TGTGCCTGGAGTGACAGGGAAGCTTTCTTT. It yields the protein CAWSDREAFF. The rearrangement joins TRBV30 to TRBJ1-1; possibly TRBD1 for D (5 bases). Deletions cut 1 base from V and 8 bases from J, with 5 bases between. Germline loops: CDR1 GTSNPN, CDR2 SVGIG (reference sequence). The CDR3 has 10 residues.

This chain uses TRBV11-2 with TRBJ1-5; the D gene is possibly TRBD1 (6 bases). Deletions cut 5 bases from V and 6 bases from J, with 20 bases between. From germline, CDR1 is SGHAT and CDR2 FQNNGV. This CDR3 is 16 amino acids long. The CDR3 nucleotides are TGTGCCAGCAGCCCCGGGGGCCCGGGGTCCGGTCAGCCCCAGCATTTT. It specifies CASSPGGPGSGQPQHF.